These T cell receptor beta chains were read from a single sample in a study of control samples from healthy donors and cancer patients. Sequenced by immunoSEQ multiplex PCR; TCRdb stores in-frame clones only, minus some. The repertoire includes about 140,000 clones, around nine tenths of them detected once, and about 9% sits in the top ten. Sequenced: blood. These receptors were obtained from a woman in her twenties or thirties in good health. Each CDR3 is given with its conserved first and last residue. A D gene is named only where the DNA matches it firmly. Size values are once, few and many counts, or a class for expanded clones, and some rows have none.

v_call,d_call,j_call,clone_size,cdr3_nt,cdr3_aa
TRBV5-1,-,TRBJ1-2,once,TGCGCCAGCAGCTTGGCCGGGACATCGGGAGGCTACACCTTC,CASSLAGTSGGYTF
TRBV2,TRBD2,TRBJ2-5,many,TGTGCCAGCAGTGAAGCGCTTCAACTAGCGGGAGTTGAGACCCAGTACTTC,CASSEALQLAGVETQYF
TRBV5-1,TRBD2,TRBJ2-1,once,TGCGCCAGCAGCCCGGTAGCGGGAGGGCGGGGCAATGAGCAGTTCTTC,CASSPVAGGRGNEQFF
TRBV28,TRBD1,TRBJ1-1,-,TGTGCCAGCAGTACGGAGGGACAGGGTAACACTGAAGCTTTCTTT,CASSTEGQGNTEAFF
TRBV24-1,TRBD2,TRBJ2-3,few,TGTGCCACCAGTGACACCGGGACTACCACAGATACGCAGTATTTT,CATSDTGTTTDTQYF
TRBV18,TRBD1,TRBJ1-1,-,TGTGCCAGCTCAAGGACAGGGGGCTCGACCACTGAAGCTTTCTTT,CASSRTGGSTTEAFF
TRBV3-1/TRBV3-2,-,TRBJ1-1,-,TGTGCCAGCAGCCCTTACGGCAGGGAGAACACTGAAGCTTTCTTT,CASSPYGRENTEAFF
TRBV5-1,-,TRBJ1-2,-,TGCGCCAGCAGCGAAGGGTACGGGACCGTGTTAGATGGCTACACCTTC,CASSEGYGTVLDGYTF
TRBV15,TRBD1,TRBJ2-1,-,TGTGCCACCAGCAGCGGGGACAGGGGGCTAGATGAGCAGTTCTTC,CATSSGDRGLDEQFF
TRBV28,-,TRBJ1-1,-,TGTGCCAGCAGTTTCTCCCCCCTATTGGGGACTGAAGCTTTCTTT,CASSFSPLLGTEAFF
TRBV10-1,TRBD1,TRBJ1-3,-,TGCGCCAGCACAAGGGACAGAACTGGAAACACCATATATTTT,CASTRDRTGNTIYF
TRBV5-3,-,TRBJ1-2,-,TGTGCCAGAAGCCGTTTGGAGCAGGGTCATTTCAATGGCTACACCTTC,CARSRLEQGHFNGYTF
TRBV7-9,TRBD1,TRBJ1-3,-,TGTGCCAGCAGCTCAGGGACAGTTGGAAACACCATATATTTT,CASSSGTVGNTIYF
TRBV6-5,TRBD1,TRBJ1-2,-,TGTGCCACTCACGAACAGGGGATCTCCTATGGCTACACCTTC,CATHEQGISYGYTF
TRBV5-4,-,TRBJ1-5,few,TGTGCCAGCAGCCTGTCCGGACACAATTCCCCCAATCAGCCCCAGCATTTT,CASSLSGHNSPNQPQHF
TRBV15,TRBD1,TRBJ1-2,-,TGTGCCACCAGCAGATTAGACAGGGCCTACACCTTC,CATSRLDRAYTF
TRBV5-1,-,TRBJ2-3,-,TGCGCCAGCAGCCCAGGCCGGTTGGTTTCATCTAGCACAGATACGCAGTATTTT,CASSPGRLVSSSTDTQYF
TRBV28,TRBD1,TRBJ1-2,-,TGTGCCAGCAGTTTCGGACAGGGAGAATATGGCTACACCTTC,CASSFGQGEYGYTF
TRBV13,TRBD2,TRBJ2-5,-,TGTGCCAGCAGCCTCCGGACTAGCGGGAGGAAAGAGACCCAGTACTTC,CASSLRTSGRKETQYF
TRBV14,TRBD2,TRBJ2-4,once,TGTGCCAGCAGCCAAGATCCGGGAGGTTTAGGCAAAAACATTCAGTACTTC,CASSQDPGGLGKNIQYF
TRBV3-1/TRBV3-2,TRBD2,TRBJ2-3,few,TGTGCCAGCAGCCTAACTAGCGGCACAGATACGCAGTATTTT,CASSLTSGTDTQYF
TRBV28,TRBD2,TRBJ2-1,once,TGTGCCAGCAGACTCAGCGGGAGTTCGCACAATGAGCAGTTCTTC,CASRLSGSSHNEQFF
TRBV5-5,-,TRBJ2-7,few,TGTGCCAGCAGCTCCGTCGCTGGCGGCGCCTACGAGCAGTACTTC,CASSSVAGGAYEQYF
TRBV5-6,-,TRBJ2-7,-,TGTGCCAGCAGCTCTTACGTGGACTTTACGAGCTCCTACGAGCAGTACTTC,CASSSYVDFTSSYEQYF
TRBV6-5,-,TRBJ1-5,-,TGTGCCAGCAGTTCGGTCCGGAGAGAGCAGCCCCAGCATTTT,CASSSVRREQPQHF
TRBV6-5,-,TRBJ2-7,-,TGTGCCAGCAGTCACAGGGGACTCTCCTACGAGCAGTACTTC,CASSHRGLSYEQYF
TRBV5-6,TRBD1,TRBJ1-2,-,TGTGCCAGCAGCTTGCGGGTGTCAGGGGGGCACACAGGCTACACCTTC,CASSLRVSGGHTGYTF
TRBV3-1/TRBV3-2,-,TRBJ1-2,-,TGTGCCAGCCGGGCCTCGACGACTCCTATGAATGGCTACACCTTC,CASRASTTPMNGYTF
TRBV9,TRBD2,TRBJ2-5,-,TGTGCCAGCAGCGTAGGGGAGGGGCGAATCGAGACCCAGTACTTC,CASSVGEGRIETQYF
TRBV28,-,TRBJ1-1,-,TGTGCCAGCAGTACTGGGACGGGGAACACTGAAGCTTTCTTT,CASSTGTGNTEAFF
TRBV11-2,-,TRBJ2-4,-,TGTGCCAGCAGTCGCCATACAGGGGAGGGCATTCAGTACTTC,CASSRHTGEGIQYF
TRBV4-1,-,TRBJ1-4,-,TGCGCCAGCAGCCAACGAACAGGGTGGGCTAATGAAAAACTGTTTTTT,CASSQRTGWANEKLFF
TRBV21-1,-,TRBJ1-1,-,TGTGCCAGCAGCCGCAGGTACGGCAGGGGGCAATTCGGCACTGAAGCTTTCTTT,CASSRRYGRGQFGTEAFF
TRBV6-6,-,TRBJ2-3,-,TGTGCCAGCCAGCGGCTAGCACGCACAGATACGCAGTATTTT,CASQRLARTDTQYF
TRBV30,-,TRBJ1-1,-,TGTGCCTGGAGTGCCGGGACACTGAACACTGAAGCTTTCTTT,CAWSAGTLNTEAFF
TRBV5-5,-,TRBJ1-3,-,TGTGCCAGCAGCTTATCCACCCTATCTGGAAACACCATATATTTT,CASSLSTLSGNTIYF